This TCR beta chain stems from a study of shared clonotypes between healthy human individuals. Study-wide results and caveats: Naive subsets generally exceeded memory subsets in estimated richness. In contrast to clonotypes shared by all four donors, non-shared clonotypes had lower generation probabilities.

TCRdb's copy holds only in-frame clones and misses some; the assay was immunoSEQ multiplex PCR. The sample yields more than 2 million clones, 90% to 96% seen once. The CD4+ fraction was divided into a CD45RA+ naive subset and a CD45RA-negative memory subset. The CDR3 extends over 12 amino acids. Trimming removed 1 base from V and 6 bases from J, with 7 bases in between. Per the germline V gene, CDR1 is SGHRS and CDR2 is YFSETQ. Details on this clone: No antigen is known for it. Within the sample, other DNA sequences also encode this same CDR3.

The rearrangement uses TRBV5-1 and TRBJ1-2; tentatively, D is TRBD1 (5 bases). The sample taken for sequencing was naive CD4+ T cells sorted from blood. Noted subset: CD45RA+ positively selected. This TCR came from a man younger than 35 in good health. The CDR3 sequence is CASSLPGDGYTF. The CDR3 DNA sequence: TGCGCCAGCAGCTTGCCGGGGGATGGCTACACCTTC.